This TCR beta chain was profiled in a study of T cells in Graves' hyperthyroidism and ophthalmopathy. Notes on the study in general: Most expanded thyroid clonotypes above 0.001 recurred in blood. Ophthalmopathy prediction by the model preceded onset by a median about 6 months.

CDR3 length equals 16 residues. V lost 0 bases, J lost 0 bases, and 10 bases lay in between. Germline V lookup: CDR1 SEHNR, CDR2 FQNEAQ (reference sequence). In the case of this clonotype: What it recognizes is unknown.

Template material for amplifying TCR beta CDR3 regions consisted of RNA transcripts. A set of HTBI primers served as the primers for a first-round RT-PCR of the TCR CDR3. Using its own MiXCR run on the multiplex PCR reads, TCRdb lists one record per CDR3 protein. Of about 350,000 distinct CDR3 sequences listed, approximately 15% were seen once; the top ten hold roughly 25%. The TCR was taken from a woman in her thirties with Graves' hyperthyroidism. Sequencing was done on a sample of blood. The V and J genes are TRBV7-9 and TRBJ2-3, with D possibly called TRBD1 or TRBD2 (5 bases each). The CDR3 nucleotides are TGTGCCAGCAGCTTAGCAGACGGGGCTAGCACAGATACGCAGTATTTT. This codes for CASSLADGASTDTQYF.